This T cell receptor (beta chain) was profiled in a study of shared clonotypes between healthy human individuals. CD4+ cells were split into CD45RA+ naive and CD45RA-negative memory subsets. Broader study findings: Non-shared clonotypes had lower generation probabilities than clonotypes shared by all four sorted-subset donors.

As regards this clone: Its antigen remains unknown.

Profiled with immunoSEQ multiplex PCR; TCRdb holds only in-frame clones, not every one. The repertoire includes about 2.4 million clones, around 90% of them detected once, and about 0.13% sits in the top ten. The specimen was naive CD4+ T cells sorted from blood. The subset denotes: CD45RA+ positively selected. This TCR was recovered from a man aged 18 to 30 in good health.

The CDR3 coding sequence is TGTGCCAGCAGCCCATCAGTCATTGTCCAAGAGACCCAGTACTTC. Encoded protein: CASSPSVIVQETQYF. This chain connects TRBV11-2 to TRBJ2-5; the D is unclear. Trimming stripped 5 bases from V and 1 base from J, with 14 bases between. This CDR3 spans 15 amino acids. Germline V gives CDR1 SGHAT, CDR2 FQNNGV.